This TCR beta chain was profiled in a study of blood T cell repertoires in COVID-19. Produced via immunoSEQ multiplex PCR; TCRdb's table is partial and in-frame only. In the table there are more than 300,000 clones, about 90% of which are singletons. Germline assignment: CDR1 SEHNR and CDR2 FQNEAQ (reference sequence). There are 14 residues in the CDR3. Trimming took off 5 bases at V and 3 bases at J, with 14 bases between the two ends. This receptor was obtained from a man younger than 35 who had recovered from COVID-19. V gene TRBV7-9 combines with J gene TRBJ2-7, with D perhaps TRBD1 (6 bases). Specimen: peripheral blood. The CDR3 here is CASSPPGQDYEQYF. CDR3 nucleotide sequence: TGTGCCAGCAGCCCGCCGGGACAAGACTACGAGCAGTACTTC. Combining the CDR3 with reference TRBV7-9 and TRBJ2-7 gives the whole variable domain DTGVSQNPRHKITKRGQNVTFRCDPISEHNRLYWYRQTLGQGPEFLTYFQNEAQLEKSRLLSDRFSAERPKGSFSTLEIQRTEQGDSAMYLCASSPPGQDYEQYFGPGTRLTVT.